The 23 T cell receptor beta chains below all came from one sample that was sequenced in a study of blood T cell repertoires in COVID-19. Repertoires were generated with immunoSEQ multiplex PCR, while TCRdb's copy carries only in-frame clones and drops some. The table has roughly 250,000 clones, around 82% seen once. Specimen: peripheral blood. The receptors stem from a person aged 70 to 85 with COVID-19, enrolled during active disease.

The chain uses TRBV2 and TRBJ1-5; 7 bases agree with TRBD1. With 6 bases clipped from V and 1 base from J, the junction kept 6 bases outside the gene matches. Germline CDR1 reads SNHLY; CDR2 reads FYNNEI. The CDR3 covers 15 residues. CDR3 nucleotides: TGTGCCAGCAGGACGACAGGGTTGAGCAATCAGCCCCAGCATTTT. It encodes CASRTTGLSNQPQHF. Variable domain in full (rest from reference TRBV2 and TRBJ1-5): EPEVTQTPSHQVTQMGQEVILRCVPISNHLYFYWYRQILGQKVEFLVSFYNNEISEKSEIFDDQFSVERPDGSNFTLKIRSTKLEDSAMYFCASRTTGLSNQPQHFGDGTRLSIL.

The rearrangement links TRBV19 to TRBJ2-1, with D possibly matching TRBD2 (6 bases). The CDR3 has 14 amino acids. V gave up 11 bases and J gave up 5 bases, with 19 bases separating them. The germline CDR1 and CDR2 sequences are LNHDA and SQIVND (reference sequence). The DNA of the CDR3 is TGTGCCGCAAAAGCACGGGGGAATAACAATGAGCAGTTCTTC. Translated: CAAKARGNNNEQFF.

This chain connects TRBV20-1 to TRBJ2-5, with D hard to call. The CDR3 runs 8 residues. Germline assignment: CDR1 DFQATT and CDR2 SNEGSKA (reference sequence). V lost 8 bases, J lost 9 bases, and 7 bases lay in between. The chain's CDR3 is CSPRAQYF. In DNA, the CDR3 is TGCAGTCCACGGGCCCAGTACTTC.

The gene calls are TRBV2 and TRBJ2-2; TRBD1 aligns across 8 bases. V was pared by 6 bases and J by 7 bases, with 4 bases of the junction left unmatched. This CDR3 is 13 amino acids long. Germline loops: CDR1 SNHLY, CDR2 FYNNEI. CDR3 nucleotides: TGTGCCAGCAGCGCCAGGGGGCGCGGGGAGCTGTTTTTT. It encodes CASSARGRGELFF.

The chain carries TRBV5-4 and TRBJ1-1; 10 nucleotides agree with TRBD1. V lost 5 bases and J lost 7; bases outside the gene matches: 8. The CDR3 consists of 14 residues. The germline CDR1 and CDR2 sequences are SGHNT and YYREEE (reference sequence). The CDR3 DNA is TGTGCCAGCAGTTTCGGGACAGGGGAGGGTGAAGCTTTCTTT. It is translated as CASSFGTGEGEAFF.

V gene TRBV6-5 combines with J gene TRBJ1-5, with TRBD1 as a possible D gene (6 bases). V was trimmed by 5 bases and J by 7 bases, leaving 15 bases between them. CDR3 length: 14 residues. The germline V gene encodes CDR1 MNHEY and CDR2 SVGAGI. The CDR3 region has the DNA TGTGCCAGCAGTAATACAGGGTATGGACAGCCCCAGCATTTT. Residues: CASSNTGYGQPQHF.

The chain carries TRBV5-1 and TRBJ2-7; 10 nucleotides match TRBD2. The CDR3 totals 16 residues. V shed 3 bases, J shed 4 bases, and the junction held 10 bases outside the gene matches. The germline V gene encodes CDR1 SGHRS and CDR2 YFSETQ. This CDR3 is CASSWTLSGGAYEQYF. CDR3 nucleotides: TGCGCCAGCAGCTGGACCCTCAGCGGGGGGGCTTACGAGCAGTACTTC.

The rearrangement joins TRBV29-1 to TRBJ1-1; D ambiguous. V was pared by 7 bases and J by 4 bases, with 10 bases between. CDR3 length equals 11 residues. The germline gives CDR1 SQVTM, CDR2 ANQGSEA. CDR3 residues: CSAGVGTEAFF. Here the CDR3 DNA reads TGCAGCGCTGGAGTTGGCACTGAAGCTTTCTTT.

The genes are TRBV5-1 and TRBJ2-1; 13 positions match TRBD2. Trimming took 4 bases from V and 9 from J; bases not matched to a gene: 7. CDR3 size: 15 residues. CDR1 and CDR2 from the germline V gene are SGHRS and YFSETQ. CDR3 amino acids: CASSTRTSGSVEQFF. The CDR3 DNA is TGCGCCAGCAGCACTCGGACTAGCGGGAGTGTTGAGCAGTTCTTC.

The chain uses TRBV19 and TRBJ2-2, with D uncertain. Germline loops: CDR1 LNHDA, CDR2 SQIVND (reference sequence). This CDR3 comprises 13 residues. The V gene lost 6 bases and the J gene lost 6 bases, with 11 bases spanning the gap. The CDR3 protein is CASRSGSSGELFF. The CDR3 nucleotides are TGTGCCAGTAGATCGGGTTCCTCCGGGGAGCTGTTTTTT. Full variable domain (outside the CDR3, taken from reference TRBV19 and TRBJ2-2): DGGITQSPKYLFRKEGQNVTLSCEQNLNHDAMYWYRQDPGQGLRLIYYSQIVNDFQKGDIAEGYSVSREKKESFPLTVTSAQKNPTAFYLCASRSGSSGELFFGEGSRLTVL.

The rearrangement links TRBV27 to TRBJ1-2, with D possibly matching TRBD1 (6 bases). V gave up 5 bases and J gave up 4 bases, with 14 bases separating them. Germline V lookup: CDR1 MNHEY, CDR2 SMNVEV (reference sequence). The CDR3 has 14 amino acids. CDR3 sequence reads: CASSRGGASYGYTF. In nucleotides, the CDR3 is TGTGCCAGCAGTCGAGGGGGGGCATCCTATGGCTACACCTTC.

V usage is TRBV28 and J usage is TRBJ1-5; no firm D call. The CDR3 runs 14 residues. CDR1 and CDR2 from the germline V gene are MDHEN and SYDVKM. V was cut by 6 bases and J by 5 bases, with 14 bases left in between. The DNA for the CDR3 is TGTGCCAGCAGGATCGCAGGTGTGGATCAGCCCCAGCATTTT. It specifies CASRIAGVDQPQHF.

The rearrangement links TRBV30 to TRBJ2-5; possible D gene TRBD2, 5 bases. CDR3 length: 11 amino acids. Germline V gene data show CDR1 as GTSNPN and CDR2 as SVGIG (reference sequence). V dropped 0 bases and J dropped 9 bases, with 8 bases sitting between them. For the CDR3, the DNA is TGTGCCTGGAGTGTAAAGGAGGCCCAGTACTTC. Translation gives CAWSVKEAQYF.

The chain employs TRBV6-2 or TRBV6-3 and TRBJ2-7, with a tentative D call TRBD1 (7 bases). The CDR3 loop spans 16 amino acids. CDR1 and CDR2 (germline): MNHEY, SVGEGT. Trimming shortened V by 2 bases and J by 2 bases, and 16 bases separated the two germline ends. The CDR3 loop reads CASSYTPQGGAYEQYF. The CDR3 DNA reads TGTGCCAGCAGTTACACTCCCCAGGGGGGAGCCTACGAGCAGTACTTC.

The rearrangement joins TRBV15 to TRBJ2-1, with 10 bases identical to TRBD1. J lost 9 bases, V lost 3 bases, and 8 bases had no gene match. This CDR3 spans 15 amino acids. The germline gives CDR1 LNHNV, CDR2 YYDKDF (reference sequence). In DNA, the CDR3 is TGTGCCACCAGCAGGGGACCGGGACAGGGGTCTGAGCAGTTCTTC. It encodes CATSRGPGQGSEQFF.

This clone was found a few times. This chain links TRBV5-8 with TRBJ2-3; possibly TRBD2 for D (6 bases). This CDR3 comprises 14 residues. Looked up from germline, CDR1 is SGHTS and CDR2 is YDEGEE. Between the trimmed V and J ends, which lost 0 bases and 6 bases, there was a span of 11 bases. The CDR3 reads CASSLERASDTQYF. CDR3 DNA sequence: TGTGCCAGCAGCTTGGAGCGGGCTTCGGATACGCAGTATTTT. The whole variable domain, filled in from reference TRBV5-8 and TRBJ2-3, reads EAGVTQSPTHLIKTRGQQATLRCSPISGHTSVYWYQQALGLGLQFLLWYDEGEERNRGNFPPRFSGRQFPNYSSELNVNALELEDSALYLCASSLERASDTQYFGPGTRLTVL.

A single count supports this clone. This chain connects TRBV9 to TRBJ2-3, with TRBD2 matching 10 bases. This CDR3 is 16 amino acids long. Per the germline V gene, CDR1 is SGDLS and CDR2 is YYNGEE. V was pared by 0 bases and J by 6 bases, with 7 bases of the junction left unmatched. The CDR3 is CASSVDSGRAADTQYF. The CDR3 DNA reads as TGTGCCAGCAGCGTAGACAGCGGGAGGGCTGCGGATACGCAGTATTTT.

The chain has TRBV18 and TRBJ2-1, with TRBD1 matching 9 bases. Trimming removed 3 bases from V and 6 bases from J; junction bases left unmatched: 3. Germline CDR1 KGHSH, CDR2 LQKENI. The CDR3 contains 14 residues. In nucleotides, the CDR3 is TGTGCCAGCTCACCCCGGGGACAGGGCAATGAGCAGTTCTTC. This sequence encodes CASSPRGQGNEQFF.

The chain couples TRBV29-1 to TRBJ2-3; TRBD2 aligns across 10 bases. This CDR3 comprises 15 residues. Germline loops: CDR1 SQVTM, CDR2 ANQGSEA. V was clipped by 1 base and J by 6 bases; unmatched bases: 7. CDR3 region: CSVEVPAGGPDTQYF. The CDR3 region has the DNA TGCAGCGTTGAAGTCCCAGCGGGGGGGCCCGATACGCAGTATTTT.

CDR3 in amino acids: CASSLIPTGEGYTF. The DNA of the CDR3 is TGCGCCAGCAGCTTGATCCCGACAGGGGAGGGTTACACCTTC. The rearrangement joins TRBV5-1 to TRBJ1-2; 8 bases align to TRBD1. Germline CDR1 reads SGHRS; CDR2 reads YFSETQ. Trimming cost V 1 base and J 11 bases; bases outside gene matches: 10. The CDR3 consists of 14 residues.

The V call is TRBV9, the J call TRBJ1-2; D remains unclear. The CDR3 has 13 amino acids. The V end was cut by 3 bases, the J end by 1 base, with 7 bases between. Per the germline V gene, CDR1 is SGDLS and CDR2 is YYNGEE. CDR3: CASSAQVNYGYTF. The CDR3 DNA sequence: TGTGCCAGCAGCGCGCAGGTTAACTATGGCTACACCTTC.

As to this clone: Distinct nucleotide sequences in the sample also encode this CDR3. The CDR3: CASSVVSGLNTEAFF. As DNA, the CDR3 is TGTGCCAGCAGCGTTGTTTCAGGCCTTAACACTGAAGCTTTCTTT. The chain couples TRBV9 to TRBJ1-1, with D uncertain. Trimming removed 2 bases from V and 2 bases from J, with 13 bases in between. The CDR3 spans 15 residues. In germline, CDR1 is SGDLS, CDR2 YYNGEE.

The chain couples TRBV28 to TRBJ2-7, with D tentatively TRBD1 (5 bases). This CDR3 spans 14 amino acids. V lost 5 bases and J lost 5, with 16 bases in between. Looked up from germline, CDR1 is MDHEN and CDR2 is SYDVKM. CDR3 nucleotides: TGTGCCAGCAGTCTCCTACAGGCATGGGACGAGCAGTACTTC. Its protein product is CASSLLQAWDEQYF.